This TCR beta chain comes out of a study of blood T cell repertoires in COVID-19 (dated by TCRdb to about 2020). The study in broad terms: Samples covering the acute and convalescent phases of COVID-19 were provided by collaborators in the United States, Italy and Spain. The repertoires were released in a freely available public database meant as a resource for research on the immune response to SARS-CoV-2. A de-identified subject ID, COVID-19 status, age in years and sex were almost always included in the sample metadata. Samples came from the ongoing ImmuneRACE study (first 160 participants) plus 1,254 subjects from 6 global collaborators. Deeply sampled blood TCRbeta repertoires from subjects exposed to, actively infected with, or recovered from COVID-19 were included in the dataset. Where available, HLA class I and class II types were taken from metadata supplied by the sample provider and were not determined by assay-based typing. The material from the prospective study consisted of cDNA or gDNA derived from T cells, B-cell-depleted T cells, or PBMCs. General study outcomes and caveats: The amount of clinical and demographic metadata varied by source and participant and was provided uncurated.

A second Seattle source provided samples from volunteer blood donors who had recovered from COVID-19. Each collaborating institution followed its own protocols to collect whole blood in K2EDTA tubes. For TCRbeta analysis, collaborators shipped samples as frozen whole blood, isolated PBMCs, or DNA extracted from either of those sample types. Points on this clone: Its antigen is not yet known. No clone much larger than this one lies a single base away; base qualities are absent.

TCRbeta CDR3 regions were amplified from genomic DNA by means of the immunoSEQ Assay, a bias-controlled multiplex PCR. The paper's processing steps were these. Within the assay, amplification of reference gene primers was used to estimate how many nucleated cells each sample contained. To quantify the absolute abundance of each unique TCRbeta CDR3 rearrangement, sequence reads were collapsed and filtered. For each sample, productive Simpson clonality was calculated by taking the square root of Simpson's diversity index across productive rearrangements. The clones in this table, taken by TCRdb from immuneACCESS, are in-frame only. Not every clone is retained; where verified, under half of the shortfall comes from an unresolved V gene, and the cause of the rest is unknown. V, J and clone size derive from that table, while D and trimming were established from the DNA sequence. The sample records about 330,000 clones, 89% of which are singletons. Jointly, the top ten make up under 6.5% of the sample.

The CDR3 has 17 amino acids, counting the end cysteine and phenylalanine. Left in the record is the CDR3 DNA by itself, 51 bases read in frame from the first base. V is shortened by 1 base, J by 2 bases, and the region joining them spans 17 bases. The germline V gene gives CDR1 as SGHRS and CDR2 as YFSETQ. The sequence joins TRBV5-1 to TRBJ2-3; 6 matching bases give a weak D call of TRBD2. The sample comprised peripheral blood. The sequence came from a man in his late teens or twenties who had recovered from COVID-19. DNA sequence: TGCGCCAGCAGCTTGTATACCCCGGGACTTATCACAGATACGCAGTATTTT. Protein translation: CASSLYTPGLITDTQYF.